Each of the 6 T cell receptor beta chains below was sequenced from the same sample in a study of blood T cell repertoires in COVID-19. Repertoires were generated with immunoSEQ multiplex PCR, while TCRdb's copy carries only in-frame clones and drops some. Counted here are about 36,000 clones, around four fifths occurring once; the ten biggest clones make up around 15%. The material sequenced was peripheral blood. The receptor set was obtained from a human donor in a cohort sampled during active COVID-19.

This clone was seen only a few times. At one boundary the junction diverges from the germline segment, which might be a read error. J is TRBJ2-1 and V is TRBV7-7; TRBD2 agrees at 11 bases. Per germline, CDR1 SSHAT and CDR2 FNYEAQ (reference sequence). The CDR3 runs 15 residues. The CDR3 region is CASSGGLAGYNEQFF. CDR3 bases: TGTGCTAGCAGCGGCGGACTAGCGGGTTACAATGAGCAGTTCTTC.

This chain links TRBV9 with TRBJ1-2; 8 nucleotides align to TRBD1. Germline-derived CDR1 and CDR2 are SGDLS and YYNGEE. Losses at the gene ends were 4 bases for V and 8 bases for J; bases not matched to a gene: 13. The CDR3 sequence is 15 residues long. The CDR3 sequence: CASSPGQAAASGYTF. The CDR3 DNA follows: TGTGCCAGCAGCCCGGGACAGGCTGCGGCTAGCGGCTACACCTTC. The full variable domain, its missing parts supplied by reference TRBV9 and TRBJ1-2, is DSGVTQTPKHLITATGQRVTLRCSPRSGDLSVYWYQQSLDQGLQFLIQYYNGEERAKGNILERFSAQQFPDLHSELNLSSLELGDSALYFCASSPGQAAASGYTFGSGTRLTVV.

V is TRBV11-3 and J is TRBJ2-7; D perhaps matches TRBD2 (5 bases). Germline lookup yields CDR1 SGHNT and CDR2 YENEEA. This CDR3 is 13 amino acids long. The V gene lost 4 bases and the J gene lost 6 bases, with 13 bases spanning the gap. CDR3 sequence: CASSSENRGEQYF. CDR3 nucleotide sequence: TGTGCCAGCAGCTCAGAAAATCGGGGCGAGCAGTACTTC.

This chain links TRBV5-6 with TRBJ2-4; TRBD1 matches 7 bases. Germline CDR1 SGHDT, CDR2 YYEEEE. The CDR3 totals 15 residues. V dropped 3 bases and J dropped 3; count of bases not matched to a gene: 6. The CDR3 nucleotides read TGTGCCAGCAGCTCTCAACAGGGGAGCAAAAACATTCAGTACTTC. Its translation is CASSSQQGSKNIQYF.

The CDR3 loop is CASSRRNRGMGVDTEAFF. The DNA for the CDR3 is TGCGCCAGCAGCCGGCGAAACAGGGGAATGGGGGTGGACACTGAAGCTTTCTTT. The genes are TRBV5-1 and TRBJ1-1; the match to TRBD1 covers 7 bases. This CDR3 spans 18 amino acids. J gave up 3 bases and V 4 bases, and 18 bases lay outside the gene matches. CDR1 is SGHRS and CDR2 is YFSETQ in the germline V gene.

The rearrangement links TRBV19 to TRBJ1-4; TRBD1 matches at 9 bases. With 7 bases clipped from V and 6 bases from J, the junction kept 9 bases outside the gene matches. In germline, CDR1 is LNHDA, CDR2 SQIVND (reference sequence). CDR3 size: 15 residues. The CDR3 nucleotides are TGTGCCAGTACACCGCCGGGACAGGGTCATGAAAAACTGTTTTTT. Translation: CASTPPGQGHEKLFF.